This TCR beta chain derives from a study of cytomegalovirus exposure and HLA in healthy donors. PCR employed 60 Vbeta and 13 Jbeta primers. Measured with immunoSEQ multiplex PCR; TCRdb has only the in-frame clones, and not every one. This sample's table has tens of thousands of clones. The CDR3 sequence is 16 residues long. The sequenced sample was PBMCs. The receptor was derived from a male donor in good health and CMV-seropositive. The chain combines TRBV7-5 with TRBJ1-6; TRBD1 was called by the table and not checked on the DNA. TRBV7-5 is a recognized pseudogene. The CDR3 coding sequence is TGTGTCAGAAGGGATATATGTGAGACAGGAGATTCACCCCTCCACTTT. Translating it yields CVRRDICETGDSPLHF.